This T cell receptor beta chain was observed in a study of T-cell reconstitution after alpha-beta-depleted transplantation in children. The CDR3 consists of 13 residues. V shed 3 bases, J shed 6 bases, and the junction held 3 bases outside the gene matches. This clonotype was counted many times. Preparation of the TCRbeta library was carried out with unique molecular identifiers. Via MiXCR, TCRdb re-called the PCR reads, giving one row per CDR3 protein. The top ten clones hold over 4.5% of a sample with fewer than 550,000 distinct CDR3 sequences, 11% of them seen once. The sequences come from PBMCs from the stem cell graft donor, collected from the stem cell graft. The chain is built from TRBV12-3 or TRBV12-4 and TRBJ2-3, with 7 bases identical to TRBD2. This clonotype was obtained from a human donor who donated a stem cell graft to a child with acute myeloid leukemia. The CDR3 here is CASSLTTSDTQYF. For the CDR3, the DNA is TGTGCCAGCAGTTTGACGACTAGCGATACGCAGTATTTT.